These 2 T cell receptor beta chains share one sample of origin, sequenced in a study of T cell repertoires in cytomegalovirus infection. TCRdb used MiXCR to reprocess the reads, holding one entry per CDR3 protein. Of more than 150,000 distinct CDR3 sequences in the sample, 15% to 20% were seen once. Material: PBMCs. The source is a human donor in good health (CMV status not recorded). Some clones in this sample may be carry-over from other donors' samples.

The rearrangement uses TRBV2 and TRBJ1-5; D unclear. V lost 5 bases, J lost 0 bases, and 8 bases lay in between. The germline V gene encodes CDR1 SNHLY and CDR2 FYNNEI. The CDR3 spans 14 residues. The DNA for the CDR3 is TGTGCCAGCAGTTGGACTGATAGCAATCAGCCCCAGCATTTT. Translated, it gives CASSWTDSNQPQHF.

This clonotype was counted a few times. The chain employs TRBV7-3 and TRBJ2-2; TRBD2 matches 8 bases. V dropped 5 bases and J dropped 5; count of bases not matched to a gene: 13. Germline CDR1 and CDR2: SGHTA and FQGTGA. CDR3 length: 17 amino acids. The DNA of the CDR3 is TGTGCCAGCAGCCCCCCCGGAATGGCGGGAGGAACCGGGGAGCTGTTTTTT. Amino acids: CASSPPGMAGGTGELFF.